The 27 T cell receptor beta chains below come from one sample, sequenced in a study of cytotoxic CD8 clonotypes in ibrutinib-treated CLL. Sequenced by immunoSEQ multiplex PCR; TCRdb stores in-frame clones only, minus some. The sample records some 310,000 clones, about 80% being singletons. The specimen was PBMCs, collected before ibrutinib treatment. Source of these receptors: a human donor with chronic lymphocytic leukemia.

The chain links TRBV9 to TRBJ2-1, with D perhaps matching TRBD1 (5 bases). Trimming left V 3 bases short and J 0 bases short, with 7 bases between. The CDR3 covers 14 residues. The germline gives CDR1 SGDLS, CDR2 YYNGEE. The CDR3 spells CASSGQGSYNEQFF. The CDR3 nucleotides are TGTGCCAGCAGCGGGCAGGGCTCCTACAATGAGCAGTTCTTC.

In its sample, this clone was seen a few times. The chain joins TRBV30 to TRBJ2-3; unclear D gene. The V gene's germline CDR1 is GTSNPN and CDR2 SVGIG (reference sequence). The CDR3 has 13 amino acids. The V end lost 2 bases, the J end lost 6 bases, and 12 bases lay between the germline ends. CDR3 bases: TGTGCCTGGAGTCTGGACCGAGTGGATACGCAGTATTTT. Its protein product is CAWSLDRVDTQYF.

The chain combines TRBV23-1 with TRBJ2-7, with a possible D match to TRBD2 (5 bases). TRBV23-1 is known as an ORF, though its function is uncertain. Deletions cut 0 bases from V and 7 bases from J, with 16 bases between. This CDR3 region has 15 residues. This CDR3 reads CASSQSDGGLREQYF. CDR3 nucleotide sequence: TGCGCCAGCAGTCAATCCGACGGAGGTCTGAGGGAGCAGTACTTC.

This chain joins TRBV18 and TRBJ2-7, with a possible D match to TRBD2 (6 bases). Trimming pared 3 bases from V and 6 bases from J, leaving 12 bases between. Looked up from germline, CDR1 is KGHSH and CDR2 is LQKENI. The CDR3 totals 13 residues. The CDR3 here is CASSPLRGREQYF. The CDR3 bases are TGTGCCAGCTCACCTCTGCGGGGTCGCGAGCAGTACTTC.

This clone was detected only once. The chain is built from TRBV5-1 and TRBJ2-2; 9 bases are a match to TRBD1. The ends lost 0 bases at V and 5 bases at J; junction bases unmatched: 5. Looked up from germline, CDR1 is SGHRS and CDR2 is YFSETQ. This CDR3 has 16 residues. DNA of the CDR3: TGCGCCAGCAGCTTGGCCACAGGGGGCAGGACCGGGGAGCTGTTTTTT. This encodes CASSLATGGRTGELFF.

The rearrangement links TRBV5-4 to TRBJ2-2; D is possibly TRBD1 (6 bases). V dropped 4 bases and J dropped 2 bases, with 12 bases sitting between them. The CDR3 length is 15 residues. Germline CDR1 is SGHNT and CDR2 is YYREEE (reference sequence). As DNA, the CDR3 is TGTGCCAGCAGCCAAGCGACAGGCAACACCGGGGAGCTGTTTTTT. Translated, it gives CASSQATGNTGELFF.

The chain has TRBV18 and TRBJ2-7, with TRBD2 as a possible D gene (5 bases). Germline V gene lookup returns CDR1 KGHSH and CDR2 LQKENI. V was shortened by 0 bases and J by 0 bases, with 9 bases between the two germline ends. CDR3 size: 15 residues. CDR3 sequence reads: CASSPPATISYEQYF. CDR3 DNA sequence: TGTGCCAGCTCACCACCTGCGACTATCTCCTACGAGCAGTACTTC.

This chain's CDR3 is CASSESPGSGEKLFF. CDR3 DNA sequence: TGCGCCAGCAGTGAGTCTCCCGGTTCCGGCGAAAAACTGTTTTTT. The chain couples TRBV10-1 to TRBJ1-4, with D uncertain. The CDR3 is 15 residues long. V lost 0 bases and J lost 8, with 13 bases in between. Germline CDR1 is WNHNN and CDR2 is SYGVQD (reference sequence).

The genes are TRBV28 and TRBJ1-2, with 9 bases lining up with TRBD1. This CDR3 region has 16 residues. Germline V gene sequence: CDR1 MDHEN, CDR2 SYDVKM. The V and J ends lost 5 bases and 4 bases, in that order; junction bases with no gene match: 11. The CDR3 loop reads CASSPPFTGGVYGYTF. The CDR3 DNA is TGTGCCAGCAGTCCTCCCTTCACAGGGGGCGTCTATGGCTACACCTTC.

The chain recombines TRBV4-1 with TRBJ1-2; unclear D gene. The V end was cut by 1 base, the J end by 4 bases, with 7 bases between. The CDR3 has 13 residues. The germline CDR1 and CDR2 sequences are MGHRA and YSYEKL. The CDR3, as DNA: TGCGCCAGCAGCCAAGGAGGGTGCTATGGCTACACCTTC. Amino acids: CASSQGGCYGYTF.

The V call is TRBV19, the J call TRBJ2-1; D tentatively reads TRBD1 or TRBD2 (5 bases each). The CDR3 consists of 14 residues. V lost 3 bases, J lost 7 bases, and 13 bases lay in between. Looked up from germline, CDR1 is LNHDA and CDR2 is SQIVND (reference sequence). The CDR3 protein is CASSIWDGRNEQFF. Here the CDR3 DNA reads TGTGCCAGTAGTATCTGGGACGGTAGGAATGAGCAGTTCTTC.

V is TRBV5-1 and J is TRBJ2-1; D is unresolved. The CDR3 is 11 residues long. With 1 base removed from V and 11 bases from J, the gap between germline ends came to 7 bases. The V gene's germline CDR1 is SGHRS and CDR2 YFSETQ. This chain's CDR3 is CASSLMEKQFF. CDR3 DNA sequence: TGCGCCAGCAGCTTGATGGAAAAGCAGTTCTTC.

Concerning this clone: This may be a read error, as it is one base from a much larger clone. The chain joins TRBV7-2 to TRBJ2-2; D is undetermined. Germline values: CDR1 SGHTA, CDR2 FQGNSA. V was pared by 6 bases and J by 3 bases, with 2 bases between. CDR3 length: 11 residues. The CDR3 DNA follows: TGTGCCAGCAGTCACACCGGGGAGCTGTTTTTT. Amino acids: CASSHTGELFF.

This chain joins TRBV30 and TRBJ1-5, with TRBD1 matching 8 bases. The CDR3 contains 16 residues. CDR1 GTSNPN and CDR2 SVGIG come from the germline V gene (reference sequence). Unmatched junction bases numbered 9, after V lost 1 base and J lost 4 bases. CDR3 DNA sequence: TGTGCCTGGAGTGGTCCCGGGACAGGTGAGAATCAGCCCCAGCATTTT. Protein: CAWSGPGTGENQPQHF.

The J gene is TRBJ2-2, the V gene TRBV5-4; no definite D call. The V and J ends lost 1 base and 7 bases respectively, with 5 bases between them. This CDR3 has 12 residues. CDR1 and CDR2 (germline): SGHNT, YYREEE (reference sequence). Written as DNA, the CDR3 is TGTGCCAGCAGCTTGTTGGGCGGGGAGCTGTTTTTT. Translated, it gives CASSLLGGELFF.

As regards this clone: Its ends do not fully match the called genes, so a read error is possible. The chain employs TRBV2 and TRBJ2-2, with TRBD2 as a possible D gene (6 bases). Looked up from germline, CDR1 is SNHLY and CDR2 is FYNNEI. The CDR3 runs to 15 residues. The CDR3 here is CASSKAGNGAGELFF. The CDR3 DNA is TGTGCCAGCAGTAAAGCGGGTAATGGCGCCGGGGAGCTGTTTTTT.

The chain employs TRBV4-2 and TRBJ2-1; D may correspond to TRBD1 or TRBD2 (5 bases each). Trimming pared 5 bases from V and 6 bases from J, leaving 20 bases between. Looked up from germline, CDR1 is LGHNA and CDR2 is YNFKEQ. The CDR3 runs to 16 residues. The DNA for the CDR3 is TGTGCCAGCAGCAACGACGGGGCTAGGCGTGGCAATGAGCAGTTCTTC. Encoded protein: CASSNDGARRGNEQFF.

The CDR3 protein is CATRLAGVDTQYF. The CDR3 DNA reads TGTGCCACAAGACTAGCGGGAGTTGATACGCAGTATTTT. The chain is built from TRBV27 and TRBJ2-3; 12 nucleotides match TRBD2. Germline V lookup: CDR1 MNHEY, CDR2 SMNVEV (reference sequence). The CDR3 sequence is 13 residues long. V was clipped by 10 bases and J by 6 bases; unmatched bases: 5.

This clone was found once. The V gene is TRBV14, the J gene TRBJ2-1, with 10 bases aligning to TRBD2. The V segment lost 4 bases and the J segment 5 bases; nucleotides outside the gene matches: 5. The CDR3 runs 15 residues. Per germline, CDR1 SGHDN and CDR2 FVKESK. This CDR3 reads CASSPLAGRNNEQFF. CDR3 DNA: TGTGCCAGCAGCCCACTAGCGGGACGTAACAATGAGCAGTTCTTC.

The CDR3 protein is CSAGRRDEQYF. As DNA, the CDR3 is TGCAGTGCTGGTAGACGTGACGAGCAGTACTTC. The chain is built from TRBV20-1 and TRBJ2-7; D not resolved. V was shortened by 5 bases and J by 5 bases, with 10 bases between the two germline ends. This CDR3 contains 11 residues. Per the germline V gene, CDR1 is DFQATT and CDR2 is SNEGSKA (reference sequence).

The CDR3 reads CASSRLAGDLETQYF. CDR3 nucleotides: TGTGCCAGCAGCAGACTAGCGGGAGATCTGGAGACCCAGTACTTC. The J gene is TRBJ2-5, the V gene TRBV7-3, with 12 bases fitting TRBD2. Unmatched junction bases numbered 6, after V lost 5 bases and J lost 5 bases. Germline V gene data show CDR1 as SGHTA and CDR2 as FQGTGA. CDR3 length: 15 residues.

The chain has TRBV15 and TRBJ1-1; D unclear. The V gene lost 1 base and the J gene lost 6 bases, with 6 bases spanning the gap. CDR1 and CDR2 from the germline V gene are LNHNV and YYDKDF (reference sequence). The CDR3 length is 12 residues. The CDR3 DNA sequence: TGTGCCACCAGCAGAGCCTCCTCTGAAGCTTTCTTT. Its protein product is CATSRASSEAFF.

The V gene is TRBV27, the J gene TRBJ1-2; 11 positions agree with TRBD1. The CDR3 is 15 amino acids. Trimming removed 5 bases from V and 4 bases from J; junction bases left unmatched: 6. Germline V gene sequence: CDR1 MNHEY, CDR2 SMNVEV (reference sequence). In nucleotides, the CDR3 is TGTGCCAGCAGTCCTGGACAGGGGGCGTTCTATGGCTACACCTTC. Protein product: CASSPGQGAFYGYTF.

J is TRBJ2-7 and V is TRBV27, with TRBD2 matching 11 bases. CDR3 length equals 14 residues. The germline gives CDR1 MNHEY, CDR2 SMNVEV (reference sequence). Trimming at V came to 8 bases and at J to 4 bases, leaving 7 bases not matched to a gene. CDR3 bases: TGTGCCAGCGTGGCCCTAGCGGGAGGTTACGAGCAGTACTTC. It translates to CASVALAGGYEQYF.

The J gene is TRBJ2-7, the V gene TRBV6-5; 12 nucleotides line up with TRBD2. This CDR3 region has 15 residues. Looked up from germline, CDR1 is MNHEY and CDR2 is SVGAGI. Losses at the gene ends were 6 bases for V and 2 bases for J; bases not matched to a gene: 5. In nucleotides, the CDR3 is TGTGCCAGCAGCCCCGCTAGCGGGAGGGCCTACGAGCAGTACTTC. Encoded protein: CASSPASGRAYEQYF.

The V call is TRBV28, the J call TRBJ1-2; D call uncertain. The length of the CDR3 is 13 residues. Deletions cut 2 bases from V and 4 bases from J, with 8 bases between. Germline CDR1 reads MDHEN; CDR2 reads SYDVKM. The DNA of the CDR3 is TGTGCCAGCAGTTTAGGGTCCACCTATGGCTACACCTTC. Translated: CASSLGSTYGYTF.

This chain uses TRBV7-9 with TRBJ2-1, with 11 nucleotides matching TRBD2. The V and J ends lost 7 bases and 6 bases, in that order; junction bases with no gene match: 8. Germline CDR1 reads SEHNR; CDR2 reads FQNEAQ (reference sequence). CDR3 length: 15 residues. CDR3 amino acids: CASTKLAGEVNEQFF. The CDR3 DNA reads as TGTGCCAGCACCAAACTAGCGGGAGAGGTCAATGAGCAGTTCTTC. Drawing the rest from reference TRBV7-9 and TRBJ2-1, the complete variable domain is DTGVSQNPRHKITKRGQNVTFRCDPISEHNRLYWYRQTLGQGPEFLTYFQNEAQLEKSRLLSDRFSAERPKGSFSTLEIQRTEQGDSAMYLCASTKLAGEVNEQFFGPGTRLTVL.